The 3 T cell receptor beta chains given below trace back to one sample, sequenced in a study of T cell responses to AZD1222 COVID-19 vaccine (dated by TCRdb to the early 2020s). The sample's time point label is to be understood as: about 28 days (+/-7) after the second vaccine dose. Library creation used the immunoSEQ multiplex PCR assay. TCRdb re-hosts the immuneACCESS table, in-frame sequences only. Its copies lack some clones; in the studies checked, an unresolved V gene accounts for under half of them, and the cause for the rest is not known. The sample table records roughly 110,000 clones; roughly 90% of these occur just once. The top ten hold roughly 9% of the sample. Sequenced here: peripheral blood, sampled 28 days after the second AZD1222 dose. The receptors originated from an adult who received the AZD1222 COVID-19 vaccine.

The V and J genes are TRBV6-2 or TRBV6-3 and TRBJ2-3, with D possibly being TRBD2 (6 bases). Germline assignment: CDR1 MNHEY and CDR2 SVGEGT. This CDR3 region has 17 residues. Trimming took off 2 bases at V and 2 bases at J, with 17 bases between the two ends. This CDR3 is CASSYGGTATYTDTQYF. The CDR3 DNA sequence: TGTGCCAGCAGTTACGGGGGGACGGCGACCTACACAGATACGCAGTATTTT.

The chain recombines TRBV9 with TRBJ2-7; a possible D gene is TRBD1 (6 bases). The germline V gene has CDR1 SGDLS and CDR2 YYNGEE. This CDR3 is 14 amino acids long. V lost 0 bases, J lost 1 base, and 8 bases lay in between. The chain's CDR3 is CASSVGDKSYEQYF. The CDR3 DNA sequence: TGTGCCAGCAGCGTAGGGGACAAGTCCTACGAGCAGTACTTC.

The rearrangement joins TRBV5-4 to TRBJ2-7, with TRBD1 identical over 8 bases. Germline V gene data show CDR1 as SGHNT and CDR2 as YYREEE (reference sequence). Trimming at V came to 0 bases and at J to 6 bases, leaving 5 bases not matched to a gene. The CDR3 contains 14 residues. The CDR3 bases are TGTGCCAGCAGCTTGGACCAGGGGGCGGGCGAGCAGTACTTC. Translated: CASSLDQGAGEQYF.